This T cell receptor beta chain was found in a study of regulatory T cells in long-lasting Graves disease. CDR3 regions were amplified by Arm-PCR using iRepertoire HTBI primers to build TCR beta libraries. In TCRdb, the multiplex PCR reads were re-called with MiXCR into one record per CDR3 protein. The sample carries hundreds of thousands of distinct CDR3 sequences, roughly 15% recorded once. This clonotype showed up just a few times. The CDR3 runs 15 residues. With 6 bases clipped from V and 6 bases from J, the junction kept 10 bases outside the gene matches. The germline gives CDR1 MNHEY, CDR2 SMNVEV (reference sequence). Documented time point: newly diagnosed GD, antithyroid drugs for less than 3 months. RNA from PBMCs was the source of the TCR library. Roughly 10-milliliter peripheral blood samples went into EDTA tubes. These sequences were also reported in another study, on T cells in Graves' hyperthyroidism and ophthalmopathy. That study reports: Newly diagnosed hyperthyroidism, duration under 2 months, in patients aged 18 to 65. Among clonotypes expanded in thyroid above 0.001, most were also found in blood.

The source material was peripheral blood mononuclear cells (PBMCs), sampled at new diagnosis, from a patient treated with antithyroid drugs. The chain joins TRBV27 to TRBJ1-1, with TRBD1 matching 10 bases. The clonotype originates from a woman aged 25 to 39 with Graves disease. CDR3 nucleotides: TGTGCCAGCAGAAGCCCCGGGACAGGGGTGTCTGAAGCTTTCTTT. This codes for CASRSPGTGVSEAFF.